One sample yielded the 30 T cell receptor beta chains listed below, sequenced in a study of regulatory T cells in long-lasting Graves disease. Arm-PCR of CDR3 regions with iRepertoire HTBI primers generated TCR beta libraries. TCRdb re-analysed the multiplex PCR reads in MiXCR, keeping a single row per CDR3 protein. The table records 350,000 to 550,000 distinct CDR3 sequences, about 17% of them present only once. As to time point: newly diagnosed GD, antithyroid drugs for less than 3 months. Isolated PBMC RNA provided the starting material for the TCR library. This sample also appeared in a second study, on T cells in Graves' hyperthyroidism and ophthalmopathy.

Source: peripheral blood mononuclear cells (PBMCs), taken at new diagnosis, from a patient treated with antithyroid drugs. These receptors were obtained from a woman between 18 and 29 years old with Graves disease.

CDR3 nucleotides: TGTGCCAGCAGCCAAGCCCTAGCGGGTGCCGATGAGCAGTTCTTC. It codes for CASSQALAGADEQFF. The V gene is TRBV3-1, the J gene TRBJ2-1; 8 bases are shared with TRBD2. The CDR3 runs 15 residues. J lost 8 bases, V lost 1 base, and 7 bases had no gene match. Germline V gene lookup returns CDR1 LGHDT and CDR2 YNNKEL (reference sequence).

The table lists this clonotype with many counts. The V call is TRBV10-3, the J call TRBJ2-7; 7 bases match TRBD2. This CDR3 spans 14 amino acids. The germline V gene has CDR1 ENHRY and CDR2 SYGVKD. J was trimmed by 3 bases and V by 4 bases; bases with no gene match: 6. CDR3 bases: TGTGCCATCAGTGTAACTAGCGCCTTCTACGAGCAGTACTTC. Translated, it gives CAISVTSAFYEQYF.

As for this clonotype: A much larger clone lies one base from this, so it may be a read error. The chain carries TRBV28 and TRBJ2-3; no firm D call. The J call may be incorrect, as the DNA end agrees better with TRBJ2-7. CDR3 length equals 14 residues. Germline CDR1 and CDR2: MDHEN and SYDVKM. As DNA, the CDR3 is TGTGCCAGCAGTTTTATGGGTCCGCGCTACGAGCAGTACTTC. This encodes CASSFMGPRYEQYF.

This clonotype was seen ten or more times. The chain carries TRBV20-1 and TRBJ2-3; 14 bases fit TRBD2. The CDR3 has 17 residues. CDR1 is DFQATT and CDR2 is SNEGSKA in the germline V gene (reference sequence). Trimming took 2 bases from V and 3 from J; bases not matched to a gene: 7. CDR3 protein: CSARSGLAGGLTDTQYF. Written as DNA, the CDR3 is TGCAGTGCTAGATCTGGACTAGCGGGAGGTTTAACAGATACGCAGTATTTT.

The table lists this clonotype with many counts. V gene TRBV25-1 combines with J gene TRBJ2-7; D tentatively fits TRBD1 or TRBD2 (5 bases each). Germline V gene lookup returns CDR1 MGHDK and CDR2 SYGVNS. The CDR3 runs to 13 residues. The V and J ends lost 10 bases and 2 bases respectively, with 15 bases between them. The CDR3 here is CAIDRDLAYEQYF. CDR3 DNA sequence: TGTGCCATCGACCGGGACCTAGCCTACGAGCAGTACTTC.

This clonotype was observed a handful of times. The V gene is TRBV7-9, the J gene TRBJ2-7; D not certain. Germline CDR1 SEHNR, CDR2 FQNEAQ (reference sequence). This CDR3 spans 15 amino acids. Trimming left V 5 bases short and J 6 bases short, with 20 bases between. CDR3 nucleotides: TGTGCCAGCAGCCCCAGTTCCGTTGGCTTAGGCGAGCAGTACTTC. Protein product: CASSPSSVGLGEQYF.

In its sample, this clonotype was seen a few times. The V call is TRBV27, the J call TRBJ2-2; TRBD2 aligns across 7 bases. This CDR3 region has 17 residues. The germline V gene has CDR1 MNHEY and CDR2 SMNVEV (reference sequence). Trimming cost V 1 base and J 6 bases; bases outside gene matches: 11. The CDR3 nucleotides are TGTGCCAGCAGTTTATACCCAACTAGCGTATACGCCGGGGAGCTGTTTTTT. This gives the protein CASSLYPTSVYAGELFF.

The sample holds many counts of this clonotype. V usage is TRBV11-3 and J usage is TRBJ2-3; 11 nucleotides align to TRBD2. In germline, CDR1 is SGHNT, CDR2 YENEEA. This CDR3 has 15 amino acids. Germline trimming cut 5 bases from V and 7 bases from J; bases unmatched to any gene: 8. CDR3 bases: TGTGCCAGCAGCCACACTAGCGGGAGTGTATATACGCAGTATTTT. Translation gives CASSHTSGSVYTQYF.

This clonotype was counted ten times or more. This rearrangement joins TRBV20-1 to TRBJ2-1, with D possibly being TRBD1 (6 bases). Germline loops: CDR1 DFQATT, CDR2 SNEGSKA (reference sequence). The germline V and J ends were trimmed by 1 base and 5 bases, with 15 bases remaining between them. CDR3 length: 15 residues. CDR3 nucleotide sequence: TGCAGTGCTAGAGCCACAGGGCAGGTTCACAATGAGCAGTTCTTC. This encodes CSARATGQVHNEQFF.

This chain joins TRBV25-1 and TRBJ1-2, with D maybe TRBD1 (5 bases). Trimming pared 5 bases from V and 1 base from J, leaving 8 bases between. The CDR3 has 13 amino acids. Germline assignment: CDR1 MGHDK and CDR2 SYGVNS. The CDR3 nucleotides read TGTGCCAGCAGTATCAGGGTTAACTATGGCTACACCTTC. It encodes CASSIRVNYGYTF.

This clonotype was found a few times. The CDR3 region is CATSDSRPGQVNQRVHSYNEQFF. The CDR3 DNA sequence: TGTGCCACCAGTGATTCGCGACCGGGACAGGTAAATCAAAGGGTCCACTCCTACAATGAGCAGTTCTTC. The chain recombines TRBV24-1 with TRBJ2-1; 8 bases are shared with TRBD1. The CDR3 extends over 23 amino acids. The germline V gene has CDR1 KGHDR and CDR2 SFDVKD. V was clipped by 2 bases and J by 0 bases; unmatched bases: 23.

This clonotype was counted many times. The chain employs TRBV18 and TRBJ2-7; TRBD2 matches at 15 bases. V shed 2 bases and J 0 bases; nucleotides not matched to a gene: 8. Germline V gene lookup returns CDR1 KGHSH and CDR2 LQKENI. The CDR3 runs to 19 residues. The CDR3 bases are TGTGCCAGCTCACCATTGGGACTAGCGGGAGGCTCCGGCTCCTACGAGCAGTACTTC. Its protein is CASSPLGLAGGSGSYEQYF.

The rearrangement joins TRBV27 to TRBJ2-7; 12 bases are a match to TRBD2. The germline V gene has CDR1 MNHEY and CDR2 SMNVEV (reference sequence). Unmatched junction bases numbered 9, after V lost 6 bases and J lost 6 bases. The CDR3 runs to 15 residues. In nucleotides, the CDR3 is TGTGCCAGCAGAGATCTGGGACTAGCGGGTCTCGAGCAGTACTTC. This sequence encodes CASRDLGLAGLEQYF.

The table lists this clonotype with many counts. The V gene is TRBV11-1, the J gene TRBJ1-1; D not certain. This CDR3 comprises 14 residues. Trimming left V 0 bases short and J 1 base short, with 6 bases between. Germline loops: CDR1 SGHAT, CDR2 FQDESV (reference sequence). This CDR3 is CASSLAQENTEAFF. As DNA, the CDR3 is TGTGCCAGCAGCTTAGCCCAGGAGAACACTGAAGCTTTCTTT.

This clonotype showed up many times. The chain has TRBV2 and TRBJ2-7; 10 bases are shared with TRBD2. Germline CDR1 is SNHLY and CDR2 is FYNNEI. There are 14 residues in the CDR3. V was pared by 7 bases and J by 2 bases, with 5 bases of the junction left unmatched. DNA for the CDR3: TGTGCCAGCATGCCACTAGCGGGAACCTACGAGCAGTACTTC. It is translated as CASMPLAGTYEQYF. The whole variable domain, remainder taken from reference TRBV2 and TRBJ2-7, is EPEVTQTPSHQVTQMGQEVILRCVPISNHLYFYWYRQILGQKVEFLVSFYNNEISEKSEIFDDQFSVERPDGSNFTLKIRSTKLEDSAMYFCASMPLAGTYEQYFGPGTRLTVT.

This clonotype was seen more than once but under ten times. DNA of the CDR3: TGTGCCAGCAGTGGAAGGGGGCCTCAGCCCCAGCATTTT. Protein product: CASSGRGPQPQHF. The rearrangement joins TRBV25-1 to TRBJ1-5, with 7 bases that match TRBD1. CDR1 is MGHDK and CDR2 is SYGVNS in the germline V gene. Unmatched junction bases numbered 3, after V lost 4 bases and J lost 6 bases. The CDR3 is 13 amino acids.

This clonotype was observed many times. V is TRBV29-1 and J is TRBJ2-1, with 7 bases matching TRBD2. V gave up 5 bases and J gave up 3 bases; unmatched junction bases: 7. The CDR3 totals 14 residues. Germline V lookup: CDR1 SQVTM, CDR2 ANQGSEA. DNA of the CDR3: TGCAGCGTTCTTACTAGCGCCCACTACAATGAGCAGTTCTTC. Translation: CSVLTSAHYNEQFF.

The sample holds many counts of this clonotype. This chain joins TRBV20-1 and TRBJ2-7; TRBD2 matches at 11 bases. The length of the CDR3 is 14 residues. Germline-derived CDR1 and CDR2 are DFQATT and SNEGSKA (reference sequence). Trimming removed 3 bases from V and 2 bases from J; junction bases left unmatched: 3. In DNA, the CDR3 is TGCAGTGCTAGCCCACTAGCGGGAGCCTACGAGCAGTACTTC. This encodes CSASPLAGAYEQYF.

V and J are TRBV12-3 or TRBV12-4 and TRBJ2-3; 11 bases align to TRBD2. Matching the DNA end better, TRBJ2-5 makes the J call doubtful. The CDR3 runs to 14 residues. The CDR3 sequence is CASSRTSGWETQYF. CDR3 coding DNA: TGTGCCAGCAGTCGGACTAGCGGGTGGGAGACCCAGTACTTC.

This clonotype was seen a handful of times. This sequence joins TRBV6-1 and TRBJ1-5; 7 bases match TRBD1. Germline V gives CDR1 MNHNS, CDR2 SASEGT. Trimming at V came to 4 bases and at J to 6 bases, leaving 9 bases not matched to a gene. The CDR3 sequence is 15 residues long. The CDR3 is CASSAVTGEIQPQHF. CDR3 DNA: TGTGCCAGCAGTGCAGTTACAGGGGAAATTCAGCCCCAGCATTTT.

The V call is TRBV15, the J call TRBJ2-7; TRBD2 agrees at 10 bases. Trimming removed 4 bases from V and 6 bases from J; junction bases left unmatched: 9. Germline CDR1 is LNHNV and CDR2 is YYDKDF (reference sequence). This CDR3 spans 15 amino acids. CDR3 loop: CATSKSSSGSGEQYF. CDR3 nucleotide sequence: TGTGCCACCAGCAAATCGTCTAGCGGGAGCGGCGAGCAGTACTTC.

This clonotype was recorded a few times. This rearrangement joins TRBV20-1 to TRBJ2-5; maybe TRBD1 (8 bases). Germline values: CDR1 DFQATT, CDR2 SNEGSKA (reference sequence). The length of the CDR3 is 15 residues. The V gene lost 0 bases and the J gene lost 3 bases, with 14 bases spanning the gap. The DNA of the CDR3 is TGCAGTGCTAGAGATACAGGGGGGGGAAAAGAGACCCAGTACTTC. Protein: CSARDTGGGKETQYF.

This clonotype was counted at least ten times. This chain uses TRBV27 with TRBJ2-3, with D tentatively TRBD1 (5 bases). CDR1 and CDR2 (germline): MNHEY, SMNVEV (reference sequence). Trimming removed 2 bases from V and 0 bases from J, with 15 bases in between. The CDR3 runs 17 residues. CDR3 loop: CASSLGATLSSTDTQYF. The CDR3 DNA reads as TGTGCCAGCAGTTTAGGGGCCACCCTTTCTAGCACAGATACGCAGTATTTT.

This rearrangement joins TRBV7-9 to TRBJ2-7, with a possible D match to TRBD2 (6 bases). Per the germline V gene, CDR1 is SEHNR and CDR2 is FQNEAQ (reference sequence). The CDR3 is made up of 13 amino acids. Trimming took off 8 bases at V and 2 bases at J, with 13 bases between the two ends. CDR3 region: CASGRGGTYEQYF. The CDR3 nucleotides are TGTGCCAGCGGTCGGGGAGGTACCTACGAGCAGTACTTC. Using reference TRBV7-9 and TRBJ2-7 for the parts outside the CDR3, the full variable domain is DTGVSQNPRHKITKRGQNVTFRCDPISEHNRLYWYRQTLGQGPEFLTYFQNEAQLEKSRLLSDRFSAERPKGSFSTLEIQRTEQGDSAMYLCASGRGGTYEQYFGPGTRLTVT.

This chain uses TRBV7-2 with TRBJ1-2, with TRBD1 matching 9 bases. Trimming removed 2 bases from V and 8 bases from J; junction bases left unmatched: 0. This CDR3 is built from 12 residues. CDR1 and CDR2 (germline): SGHTA, FQGNSA. CDR3 residues: CASSLTGGGYTF. CDR3 DNA sequence: TGTGCCAGCAGCTTAACAGGGGGCGGCTACACCTTC.

The sample holds many counts of this clonotype. The chain recombines TRBV6-1 with TRBJ2-7; possible D gene TRBD2, 5 bases. In germline, CDR1 is MNHNS, CDR2 SASEGT. The CDR3 spans 15 residues. V was cut by 2 bases and J by 3 bases, with 14 bases left in between. CDR3 in amino acids: CASSEHRVGSYEQYF. In nucleotides, the CDR3 is TGTGCCAGCAGTGAACATCGGGTAGGGAGCTACGAGCAGTACTTC.

This rearrangement joins TRBV30 to TRBJ2-7; D is possibly TRBD1 (5 bases). With 2 bases removed from V and 6 bases from J, the gap between germline ends came to 11 bases. The CDR3 covers 12 residues. The germline gives CDR1 GTSNPN, CDR2 SVGIG (reference sequence). CDR3 in DNA: TGTGCCTGGAGTCGAAGGGGCACCGAGCAGTACTTC. This codes for CAWSRRGTEQYF. Full variable domain (outside the CDR3, taken from reference TRBV30 and TRBJ2-7): SQTIHQWPATLVQPVGSPLSLECTVEGTSNPNLYWYRQAAGRGLQLLFYSVGIGQISSEVPQNLSASRPQDRQFILSSKKLLLSDSGFYLCAWSRRGTEQYFGPGTRLTVT.

This chain joins TRBV25-1 and TRBJ1-2; maybe TRBD1 (5 bases). The CDR3 is made up of 17 amino acids. V dropped 0 bases and J dropped 8 bases, with 22 bases sitting between them. Germline CDR1 and CDR2: MGHDK and SYGVNS. The CDR3: CASSEYGGILPHGGYTF. In DNA form, the CDR3 reads TGTGCCAGCAGTGAATATGGGGGGATCCTTCCTCATGGCGGCTACACCTTC.

This clonotype was seen a handful of times. The chain recombines TRBV3-1 with TRBJ2-7; no clear D. This CDR3 has 14 residues. Germline V gives CDR1 LGHDT, CDR2 YNNKEL (reference sequence). With 1 base removed from V and 8 bases from J, the gap between germline ends came to 15 bases. CDR3 in amino acids: CASSQGFTNLKQYF. The CDR3, as DNA: TGTGCCAGCAGCCAAGGGTTCACAAATCTTAAGCAGTACTTC.

This clonotype was observed a few times. The chain couples TRBV7-2 to TRBJ2-7, with 7 bases matching TRBD2. In germline, CDR1 is SGHTA, CDR2 FQGNSA. This CDR3 has 14 residues. The junction had 6 bases not matched to a gene; V was cut back by 4 bases and J by 3 bases. CDR3 DNA: TGTGCCAGCAGCTCGTTCCGGGACTACTACGAGCAGTACTTC. Translated: CASSSFRDYYEQYF.